The 26 T cell receptor beta chains reported below all come from one sample, sequenced in a study of T cell changes during pregnancy in multiple sclerosis. Sequencing used immunoSEQ multiplex PCR; TCRdb keeps in-frame clones, though not all of them. Of 95,000 to 150,000 clones in the sample, approximately 93% were seen once. This material consisted of peripheral blood, taken before pregnancy. The source of these receptors is a female donor with multiple sclerosis, enrolled in a pregnancy study.

The chain combines TRBV2 with TRBJ1-5, with a tentative D call TRBD1 (5 bases). Deletions cut 6 bases from V and 11 bases from J, with 14 bases between. The CDR3 contains 12 residues. Germline-derived CDR1 and CDR2 are SNHLY and FYNNEI. This chain's CDR3 is CASSHPGGSQHF. The DNA of the CDR3 is TGTGCCAGCAGCCACCCTGGGGGGTCCCAGCATTTT.

V is TRBV30 and J is TRBJ2-2, with D possibly matching TRBD1 (7 bases). The CDR3 loop spans 16 amino acids. Trimming left V 4 bases short and J 6 bases short, with 21 bases between. Germline loops: CDR1 GTSNPN, CDR2 SVGIG (reference sequence). CDR3 nucleotides: TGTGCCTGGACCGTTTACAGGGGTCGGAGGGCCGGGGAGCTGTTTTTT. As protein: CAWTVYRGRRAGELFF.

The chain couples TRBV28 to TRBJ2-1; 7 positions agree with TRBD2. The CDR3 loop spans 13 amino acids. Germline trimming cut 4 bases from V and 10 bases from J; bases unmatched to any gene: 7. Germline CDR1 and CDR2: MDHEN and SYDVKM. The CDR3 loop reads CASSSRTSWEQFF. Written as DNA, the CDR3 is TGTGCCAGCAGTTCCAGGACTAGTTGGGAGCAGTTCTTC.

The CDR3 reads CAWSEQGYEQYF. In nucleotides, the CDR3 is TGTGCCTGGAGTGAACAGGGGTACGAGCAGTACTTC. This chain connects TRBV30 to TRBJ2-7; 7 bases fit TRBD1. Germline lookup yields CDR1 GTSNPN and CDR2 SVGIG (reference sequence). CDR3 size: 12 residues. Losses at the gene ends were 1 base for V and 4 bases for J; bases not matched to a gene: 1. Full variable domain (remainder filled in from reference TRBV30 and TRBJ2-7): SQTIHQWPATLVQPVGSPLSLECTVEGTSNPNLYWYRQAAGRGLQLLFYSVGIGQISSEVPQNLSASRPQDRQFILSSKKLLLSDSGFYLCAWSEQGYEQYFGPGTRLTVT.

The chain links TRBV7-2 to TRBJ1-1, with 7 bases aligning to TRBD1. Germline assignment: CDR1 SGHTA and CDR2 FQGNSA. CDR3 length equals 14 residues. The J segment lost 2 bases and the V segment lost 5 bases, leaving 5 bases of the junction unmatched. CDR3 loop: CASSPGQANTEAFF. DNA for the CDR3: TGTGCCAGCAGCCCCGGACAGGCCAACACTGAAGCTTTCTTT.

The rearrangement uses TRBV10-3 and TRBJ1-2; D perhaps matches TRBD1 (5 bases). The CDR3 is 14 residues long. Per germline, CDR1 ENHRY and CDR2 SYGVKD. V gave up 2 bases and J gave up 2 bases, with 9 bases separating them. CDR3 sequence: CAISEDSGNYGYTF. The DNA for the CDR3 is TGTGCCATCAGTGAGGATTCAGGGAACTATGGCTACACCTTC.

The chain is built from TRBV7-3 and TRBJ2-7, with TRBD2 matching 11 bases. V dropped 3 bases and J dropped 2; count of bases not matched to a gene: 3. Germline lookup yields CDR1 SGHTA and CDR2 FQGTGA. This CDR3 is built from 15 residues. CDR3 sequence reads: CASSLGLAETYEQYF. CDR3 coding DNA: TGTGCCAGCAGCTTGGGACTAGCGGAGACCTACGAGCAGTACTTC.

This chain links TRBV19 with TRBJ2-2; 11 bases are a match to TRBD2. V shed 6 bases, J shed 4 bases, and the junction held 7 bases outside the gene matches. Germline-derived CDR1 and CDR2 are LNHDA and SQIVND (reference sequence). The CDR3 consists of 16 residues. This CDR3 reads CASSLTSGSFTGELFF. CDR3 bases: TGTGCCAGTAGCCTTACTAGCGGGAGTTTCACCGGGGAGCTGTTTTTT.

This chain joins TRBV2 and TRBJ2-1, with D tentatively TRBD1 (8 bases). Trimming cost V 7 bases and J 0 bases, with 19 bases left between them. Germline V gene data show CDR1 as SNHLY and CDR2 as FYNNEI. The CDR3 loop spans 17 amino acids. CDR3 residues: CASKTGGGRSSYNEQFF. CDR3 bases: TGTGCCAGCAAAACAGGGGGGGGGCGAAGCTCCTACAATGAGCAGTTCTTC.

The V and J genes are TRBV30 and TRBJ1-4; no reliable D call. Trimming cost V 1 base and J 8 bases, with 14 bases left between them. The CDR3 sequence is 14 residues long. The V gene's germline CDR1 is GTSNPN and CDR2 SVGIG (reference sequence). The CDR3 nucleotides read TGTGCCTGGAGTGCACGTCAGTTCGGGGAAAAACTGTTTTTT. Translating gives CAWSARQFGEKLFF.

V gene TRBV27 combines with J gene TRBJ2-7; tentative D call: TRBD1 (7 bases). Trimming left V 8 bases short and J 6 bases short, with 14 bases between. Germline V CDR1 and CDR2: MNHEY, SMNVEV (reference sequence). This CDR3 is built from 12 residues. CDR3 sequence (DNA): TGTGCCAGCCAGGGGGGAATCGGCGAGCAGTACTTC. It is translated as CASQGGIGEQYF.

The rearrangement uses TRBV7-9 and TRBJ2-7; 8 bases line up with TRBD1. After removal of 5 bases from V and 2 bases from J, the junction contained 8 bases not matched to a gene. The CDR3 loop spans 15 amino acids. Germline CDR1 is SEHNR and CDR2 is FQNEAQ (reference sequence). For the CDR3, the DNA is TGTGCCAGCAGCCCCCCCGGGACAGGTACCTACGAGCAGTACTTC. Translating gives CASSPPGTGTYEQYF.

The rearrangement uses TRBV2 and TRBJ2-7; TRBD1 agrees at 12 bases. The ends lost 5 bases at V and 0 bases at J; junction bases unmatched: 14. Germline V lookup: CDR1 SNHLY, CDR2 FYNNEI. This CDR3 is 19 amino acids long. This CDR3 is CASSRRDRGPVRGSYEQYF. CDR3 coding DNA: TGTGCCAGCAGTAGGAGGGACAGGGGGCCGGTCCGGGGCTCCTACGAGCAGTACTTC.

This chain connects TRBV27 to TRBJ1-1; possible D gene TRBD1, 6 bases. The germline gives CDR1 MNHEY, CDR2 SMNVEV (reference sequence). Trimming removed 2 bases from V and 5 bases from J, with 12 bases in between. This CDR3 region has 14 residues. CDR3 sequence reads: CASSLVGARTEAFF. The CDR3, as DNA: TGTGCCAGCAGTTTAGTGGGGGCGCGAACTGAAGCTTTCTTT.

The CDR3 DNA is TGTGCCTGGACCTTTGGCAGGGGCCCCTATGGCTACACCTTC. It translates to CAWTFGRGPYGYTF. V is TRBV30 and J is TRBJ1-2; D may be TRBD1 (6 bases). Trimming pared 4 bases from V and 4 bases from J, leaving 16 bases between. Germline lookup yields CDR1 GTSNPN and CDR2 SVGIG (reference sequence). CDR3 size: 14 residues.

CDR3 DNA sequence: TGTGCCAGCAGACTAGCGGGAGTGAGGGGTGAGCAGTTCTTC. Amino acids: CASRLAGVRGEQFF. The rearrangement joins TRBV6-1 to TRBJ2-1, with TRBD2 identical over 11 bases. Germline assignment: CDR1 MNHNS and CDR2 SASEGT. The V and J ends lost 6 bases and 9 bases, in that order; junction bases with no gene match: 7. The CDR3 is 14 amino acids.

As DNA, the CDR3 is TGTGCCAGCAGCTTGGCGGTGAACACTGAAGCTTTCTTT. Its translation is CASSLAVNTEAFF. This rearrangement joins TRBV5-5 to TRBJ1-1; unclear D gene. Trimming removed 0 bases from V and 0 bases from J, with 3 bases in between. CDR1 is SGHKS and CDR2 is YYEKEE in the germline V gene (reference sequence). This CDR3 is 13 amino acids long.

The sample holds one count of this clone. The chain has TRBV6-5 and TRBJ2-7; D might be TRBD1 (6 bases). The CDR3 contains 15 residues. Germline assignment: CDR1 MNHEY and CDR2 SVGAGI. V lost 6 bases and J lost 1, with 16 bases in between. CDR3 in DNA: TGTGCCAGCAGCCAAGACAGGCGAATATCCTACGAGCAGTACTTC. Its protein is CASSQDRRISYEQYF.

V gene TRBV5-1 combines with J gene TRBJ2-5; 9 bases agree with TRBD1. J lost 4 bases, V lost 5 bases, and 9 bases had no gene match. The length of the CDR3 is 15 residues. Germline V gene lookup returns CDR1 SGHRS and CDR2 YFSETQ. Here the CDR3 DNA reads TGCGCCAGCAGAAAACAGGGGGCAGGGGTAGAGACCCAGTACTTC. It encodes CASRKQGAGVETQYF.

The chain couples TRBV28 to TRBJ2-7, with 8 bases fitting TRBD1. The CDR3 loop spans 17 amino acids. V lost 4 bases, J lost 3 bases, and 14 bases stayed unmatched. Per the germline V gene, CDR1 is MDHEN and CDR2 is SYDVKM. The CDR3 DNA sequence: TGTGCCAGCAGTTCGCTGATGGACAGGGTTCTTCGCTACGAGCAGTACTTC. It encodes CASSSLMDRVLRYEQYF.

The rearrangement links TRBV10-3 to TRBJ2-1; 8 positions agree with TRBD1. Germline assignment: CDR1 ENHRY and CDR2 SYGVKD. After removal of 6 bases from V and 4 bases from J, the junction contained 8 bases not matched to a gene. The CDR3 totals 15 residues. In nucleotides, the CDR3 is TGTGCCATCAGCGCCGAGGGACAGGCTTACAATGAGCAGTTCTTC. Its protein product is CAISAEGQAYNEQFF.

V usage is TRBV25-1 and J usage is TRBJ2-2; 12 nucleotides line up with TRBD2. CDR1 and CDR2 from the germline V gene are MGHDK and SYGVNS. V was pared by 4 bases and J by 6 bases, with 6 bases of the junction left unmatched. The CDR3 runs to 16 residues. CDR3 sequence: CASSGVRLAGAGELFF. The DNA for the CDR3 is TGTGCCAGCAGTGGGGTGAGACTAGCGGGAGCCGGGGAGCTGTTTTTT.

This sequence joins TRBV18 and TRBJ2-1, with TRBD1 matching over 10 bases. This CDR3 has 16 amino acids. CDR1 is KGHSH and CDR2 is LQKENI in the germline V gene. Trimming at V came to 3 bases and at J to 3 bases, leaving 5 bases not matched to a gene. CDR3 in DNA: TGTGCCAGCTCACCCCGGGACAGGGGACTCTACAATGAGCAGTTCTTC. Its translation is CASSPRDRGLYNEQFF.

A single count supports this clone. The CDR3 sequence: CASALGQGDGYTF. The CDR3 region has the DNA TGTGCCAGCGCATTGGGACAGGGCGATGGCTACACCTTC. V usage is TRBV2 and J usage is TRBJ1-2; TRBD1 matches 9 bases. The V and J ends lost 8 bases and 6 bases, in that order; junction bases with no gene match: 7. The CDR3 totals 13 residues. The germline gives CDR1 SNHLY, CDR2 FYNNEI.

The chain links TRBV27 to TRBJ1-2; 7 bases map to TRBD1. Germline V gives CDR1 MNHEY, CDR2 SMNVEV (reference sequence). This CDR3 is built from 14 residues. V was clipped by 5 bases and J by 6 bases; unmatched bases: 9. This CDR3 is CASSPLGGGHGYTF. The CDR3 nucleotides are TGTGCCAGCAGTCCCCTTGGAGGGGGCCATGGCTACACCTTC.

This chain links TRBV28 with TRBJ1-4; 7 nucleotides agree with TRBD1. The V segment lost 8 bases and the J segment 1 base; nucleotides outside the gene matches: 7. The CDR3 is 15 amino acids. From germline, CDR1 is MDHEN and CDR2 SYDVKM. This CDR3 reads CASSRGSVTNEKLFF. The CDR3 DNA reads TGTGCCAGCTCCAGGGGGAGCGTAACTAATGAAAAACTGTTTTTT.